This TCR beta chain was found in a study of cytomegalovirus exposure and HLA in healthy donors. Findings of the study overall: Equally common other TCR beta chains were less clonally expanded than HLA-associated ones, a later analysis found. According to an earlier analysis, most TCR beta V segments yielded productive rearrangements about 87% or about 30% of the time. Presence/absence analyses assumed roughly uniform sequencing depth across donors. With high specificity and sensitivity, the classifier reportedly diagnosed cytomegalovirus status.

The primer mix had 60 Vbeta and 13 Jbeta primers. Repertoires were generated with immunoSEQ multiplex PCR, while TCRdb's copy carries only in-frame clones and drops some. The data hold some 160,000 clones, with 60% to 85% observed a single time. Regarding this clone: Its antigen remains unknown.

The sequencing sample was made of PBMCs. The clonotype originates from a man in his forties in good health and CMV-seronegative.

The CDR3 DNA is TGCGCCAGCAGCCACCCCGTTCGGACAGGGGGCTCAAAACTGTTTTTT. Its protein product is CASSHPVRTGGSKLFF. The chain is built from TRBV4-1 and TRBJ1-4; 11 bases map to TRBD1. CDR1 and CDR2 from the germline V gene are MGHRA and YSYEKL. The J segment lost 10 bases and the V segment lost 3 bases, leaving 10 bases of the junction unmatched. This CDR3 has 16 amino acids.